Listed below are T cell receptor beta chains from one sample, sequenced in a study of Graves' ophthalmopathy and Graves' hyperthyroidism. From the multiplex PCR reads, TCRdb called clonotypes with MiXCR, one entry per CDR3 protein. The profile shows around 400,000 distinct CDR3 sequences, 20% to 25% of them singletons. The sample was peripheral blood. The source of these receptors is a woman under 30 with stable Graves' hyperthyroidism. CDR3s include the opening cysteine and the closing phenylalanine or tryptophan. The order of the fields is CDR3 length, J gene, clone size, D gene, V gene, CDR3 DNA, CDR3 protein. D genes are given only for firm matches. Rows give clone size only sometimes, using once, few, many, or a class for an expanded clone.

13 TRBJ1-2 few . TRBV30 TGTGCCTGGAGTGTATCAGGCGAGGCTGGCTACACCTTC CAWSVSGEAGYTF
15 TRBJ2-2 many . TRBV6-2/TRBV6-3 TGTGCCAGCAGTTACCCGAGGGTGGAGCCCGGGGAGCTGTTTTTT CASSYPRVEPGELFF
13 TRBJ1-1 . . TRBV12-3/TRBV12-4 TGTGCCAGCAGACTACAGGGAGTCACTGAAGCTTTCTTT CASRLQGVTEAFF
14 TRBJ1-1 many TRBD1 TRBV7-9 TGTGCCAGCAGCTTCGAGACAGGGAGGACTGAAGCTTTCTTT CASSFETGRTEAFF
13 TRBJ1-1 . . TRBV9 TGTGCCAGCAGCGTGACGTGGAACACTGAAGCTTTCTTT CASSVTWNTEAFF
15 TRBJ1-2 many . TRBV29-1 TGCAGCGTTGAAGATCAGGGGAGGCAGGGAGGCGGCTACACCTTC CSVEDQGRQGGGYTF
16 TRBJ1-6 many TRBD1 TRBV4-2 TGTGCCAGCACAAAAGATTGGGGACAGGGCAATTCACCCCTCCACTTT CASTKDWGQGNSPLHF
13 TRBJ1-5 many . TRBV19 TGTGCCAGTAGGAGAGGCAGCCATCAGCCCCAGCATTTT CASRRGSHQPQHF
14 TRBJ2-6 many . TRBV10-2 TGCGCCAGCACGGAGAGCTCTGGGGCCAACGTCCTGACTTTC CASTESSGANVLTF
19 TRBJ2-2 many TRBD2 TRBV6-4 TGTGCCAGCAGGAGCCAGGGTTGGGCTAGCGGGGGGAACACCGGGGAGCTGTTTTTT CASRSQGWASGGNTGELFF
14 TRBJ1-1 few . TRBV30 TGTGCCTGCCAGAAATGGTCGATGAACACTGAAGCTTTCTTT CACQKWSMNTEAFF
14 TRBJ1-1 many . TRBV7-3 TGTGCCAGCAGCTTAACATCCCTGGACTCTGAAGCTTTCTTT CASSLTSLDSEAFF
15 TRBJ1-4 . . TRBV12-3/TRBV12-4 TGTGCCAGCAGTCAGGGGATAAGTATTAGTGAAAAACTGTTTTTT CASSQGISISEKLFF
13 TRBJ1-3 many . TRBV10-1 TGCGCCAGCAGTGATACAGTCGGAAACACCATATATTTT CASSDTVGNTIYF
16 TRBJ2-7 . TRBD2 TRBV3-1 TGTGCCAGCAGCCAAGGGGCGCGGAGCGGGGGCTACGAGCAGTACTTC CASSQGARSGGYEQYF
15 TRBJ2-1 . TRBD1 TRBV6-1 TGTGCCAGCACTAGACAGGGGTGGTTTTACGATGAGCAGTTCTTC CASTRQGWFYDEQFF
17 TRBJ2-7 many TRBD2 TRBV7-2 TGTGCCAGCAGCTTAGCGCTAGCCGCGGGAGGGCCCTACGAGCAGTACTTC CASSLALAAGGPYEQYF
15 TRBJ2-7 many TRBD2 TRBV5-1 TGCGCCAGCAGCCCAGTTCGGGGGGGCGGGGACGAGCAGTACTTC CASSPVRGGGDEQYF
14 TRBJ2-7 . TRBD2 TRBV7-8 TGTGCCAGCAGCTTACCTCTAGCGGGAGGCGAGCAGTACTTC CASSLPLAGGEQYF
16 TRBJ2-5 many TRBD1 TRBV20-1 TGCAGTGCTCATCTCCCGGACAGGGGGTCGGGAGAGACCCAGTACTTC CSAHLPDRGSGETQYF
13 TRBJ2-7 many . TRBV6-2/TRBV6-3 TGTGCCAGCAGAGACACGGTAACCTACGAGCAGTACTTC CASRDTVTYEQYF
14 TRBJ1-3 many TRBD1 TRBV9 TGTGCCAGCAGCGCGGGACAGACTGGAAACACCATATATTTT CASSAGQTGNTIYF